This T cell receptor beta chain derives from a study of cytomegalovirus exposure and HLA in healthy donors. Notes on the study in general: In terms of immune exposure information, only CMV serostatus was available.

This clone was found a few times. Its antigen remains unknown. CDR1 is PRHDT and CDR2 is FYEKMQ in the germline V gene (reference sequence). The V gene end was trimmed by 1 base and the J gene end by 8 bases; junction bases not matched to a gene: 8. This CDR3 is 15 amino acids long. The primer mix had 60 Vbeta and 13 Jbeta primers. Data came from immunoSEQ multiplex PCR; TCRdb stores just in-frame clones and leaves some out. This table has under 130,000 clones, around 75% appearing once. The J gene is TRBJ2-1, the V gene TRBV13; TRBD1 agrees at 7 bases. The sequenced sample consisted of PBMCs. The TCR sequence derives from a young man in good health and CMV-seronegative. The CDR3: CASSLAGQRYDEQFF. The CDR3 nucleotides are TGTGCCAGCAGCTTAGCGGGACAGCGGTACGATGAGCAGTTCTTC. The full variable domain, completed using reference TRBV13 and TRBJ2-1, is AAGVIQSPRHLIKEKRETATLKCYPIPRHDTVYWYQQGPGQDPQFLISFYEKMQSDKGSIPDRFSAQQFSDYHSELNMSSLELGDSALYFCASSLAGQRYDEQFFGPGTRLTVL.